These 18 T cell receptor beta chains were sequenced from one sample in a study of blood T cell repertoires in COVID-19. Only in-frame clones appear in the TCRdb table, and some are missing; sequencing was by immunoSEQ multiplex PCR. The profile shows some 200,000 clones, 70% to 85% of them singletons. Input material: peripheral blood. These receptor sequences come from a human donor with acute or convalescent COVID-19. The donor label of this sample is uncertain.

This clone was observed a few times. The CDR3 protein is CASSLGTTRRETQYF. Here the CDR3 DNA reads TGTGCCAGCAGCTTGGGGACAACCCGCCGAGAGACCCAGTACTTC. The chain is built from TRBV7-9 and TRBJ2-5; D is perhaps TRBD1 (6 bases). The CDR3 extends over 15 amino acids. Trimming stripped 3 bases from V and 4 bases from J, with 15 bases between. Germline CDR1 and CDR2: SEHNR and FQNEAQ (reference sequence).

The gene calls are TRBV30 and TRBJ2-7; weak D call: TRBD2 (6 bases). Per germline, CDR1 GTSNPN and CDR2 SVGIG (reference sequence). The CDR3 spans 13 residues. The germline V and J ends were trimmed by 0 bases and 6 bases, with 12 bases remaining between them. The CDR3 spells CAWSVWGSGEQYF. The CDR3 region has the DNA TGTGCCTGGAGTGTCTGGGGTAGCGGCGAGCAGTACTTC.

The rearrangement uses TRBV7-3 and TRBJ2-2; D perhaps matches TRBD1 (5 bases). V dropped 5 bases and J dropped 2 bases, with 18 bases sitting between them. The V gene's germline CDR1 is SGHTA and CDR2 FQGTGA. The CDR3 runs to 17 residues. CDR3 coding DNA: TGTGCCAGCAGCCTCGACCGACAGCGTAAAAACACCGGGGAGCTGTTTTTT. Translating gives CASSLDRQRKNTGELFF.

The rearrangement links TRBV7-9 to TRBJ2-2, with 7 bases lining up with TRBD2. This CDR3 has 16 amino acids. Germline V gives CDR1 SEHNR, CDR2 FQNEAQ (reference sequence). V lost 0 bases, J lost 1 base, and 2 bases stayed unmatched. CDR3 DNA: TGTGCCAGCAGCTTAGCCAGCGGGATGAACACCGGGGAGCTGTTTTTT. Protein product: CASSLASGMNTGELFF.

V usage is TRBV3-1 (or the pseudogene TRBV3-2) and J usage is TRBJ2-1, with TRBD2 matching 8 bases. This CDR3 region has 16 residues. J lost 12 bases, V lost 4 bases, and 17 bases had no gene match. Per germline, CDR1 LGHDT and CDR2 YNNKEL (reference sequence). For the CDR3, the DNA is TGTGCCAGCAGCCTCTCCGGGACTAGGAACCAGTTGGGGCAGTTCTTC. Encoded protein: CASSLSGTRNQLGQFF.

This rearrangement joins TRBV5-4 to TRBJ1-6; D is possibly TRBD1 (5 bases). Germline loops: CDR1 SGHNT, CDR2 YYREEE (reference sequence). The CDR3 sequence is 18 residues long. The ends were cut back, 3 bases at V and 0 bases at J, with 16 bases in the middle. The CDR3 here is CASSYAWTTSSYNSPLHF. As DNA, the CDR3 is TGTGCCAGCAGCTATGCATGGACAACGAGCTCCTATAATTCACCCCTCCACTTT.

The rearrangement joins TRBV11-2 to TRBJ2-7; 8 bases map to TRBD1. The J segment lost 4 bases and the V segment lost 5 bases, leaving 7 bases of the junction unmatched. Germline lookup yields CDR1 SGHAT and CDR2 FQNNGV. The CDR3 is 14 amino acids. The chain's CDR3 is CASSPGQVLYEQYF. In nucleotides, the CDR3 is TGTGCCAGCAGCCCGGGACAGGTCCTTTACGAGCAGTACTTC.

The CDR3: CASSPGRGNTEAFF. The CDR3 bases are TGTGCCAGCAGTCCCGGGAGGGGAAACACTGAAGCTTTCTTT. The V call is TRBV6-4, the J call TRBJ1-1, with D possibly being TRBD1 (5 bases). Between the trimmed V and J ends, which lost 5 bases and 2 bases, there was a span of 12 bases. Germline lookup yields CDR1 MRHNA and CDR2 SNTAGT. CDR3 length: 14 amino acids.

The rearrangement links TRBV19 to TRBJ2-2; maybe TRBD2 (7 bases). V lost 0 bases and J lost 4, with 12 bases in between. This CDR3 is built from 16 residues. The germline V gene has CDR1 LNHDA and CDR2 SQIVND (reference sequence). DNA of the CDR3: TGTGCCAGTAGTATAGATATCGGGGGGCTCACCGGGGAGCTGTTTTTT. The encoded protein is CASSIDIGGLTGELFF.

The chain combines TRBV30 with TRBJ2-7; 10 positions match TRBD2. Losses at the gene ends were 3 bases for V and 4 bases for J; bases not matched to a gene: 6. Germline lookup yields CDR1 GTSNPN and CDR2 SVGIG (reference sequence). This CDR3 is 14 amino acids long. This chain's CDR3 is CAWRPIAGGYEQYF. As DNA, the CDR3 is TGTGCCTGGAGGCCAATAGCGGGAGGATACGAGCAGTACTTC.

As DNA, the CDR3 is TGTGCCAGCAGCCTTTGGGCCCTGAACACTGAAGCTTTCTTT. Protein sequence: CASSLWALNTEAFF. The chain couples TRBV13 to TRBJ1-1; no firm D call. Germline CDR1 reads PRHDT; CDR2 reads FYEKMQ (reference sequence). The CDR3 totals 14 residues. Trimming pared 5 bases from V and 0 bases from J, leaving 10 bases between.

The rearrangement links TRBV5-6 to TRBJ1-1, with D possibly matching TRBD1 (6 bases). V was trimmed by 0 bases and J by 1 base, leaving 10 bases between them. CDR1 is SGHDT, CDR2 YYEEEE, per germline. The CDR3 is made up of 15 amino acids. The CDR3 DNA reads TGTGCCAGCAGCTTGGAATGGGGGCGGAACACTGAAGCTTTCTTT. It is translated as CASSLEWGRNTEAFF. Filled out from reference TRBV5-6 and TRBJ1-1, the complete variable domain reads DAGVTQSPTHLIKTRGQQVTLRCSPKSGHDTVSWYQQALGQGPQFIFQYYEEEERQRGNFPDRFSGHQFPNYSSELNVNALLLGDSALYLCASSLEWGRNTEAFFGQGTRLTVV.

The chain combines TRBV5-1 with TRBJ1-1; possible D gene TRBD1, 6 bases. Germline V gives CDR1 SGHRS, CDR2 YFSETQ. V was clipped by 2 bases and J by 1 base, with 9 bases between them. CDR3 length: 14 residues. The CDR3 sequence: CASSLMGQNTEAFF. The CDR3 DNA reads TGCGCCAGCAGCTTAATGGGACAGAACACTGAAGCTTTCTTT.

The V gene is TRBV20-1, the J gene TRBJ2-1; D remains ambiguous. CDR3 length: 13 residues. Deletions cut 3 bases from V and 5 bases from J, with 11 bases between. Germline lookup yields CDR1 DFQATT and CDR2 SNEGSKA (reference sequence). Here the CDR3 DNA reads TGCAGTGCTAGTCTCCAGACTGACAATGAGCAGTTCTTC. This gives the protein CSASLQTDNEQFF.

As concerns this clone: The same CDR3 can be traced to other DNA sequences in this sample. The rearrangement links TRBV7-2 to TRBJ2-7; TRBD2 matches at 8 bases. The CDR3 loop spans 14 amino acids. Germline V gene data show CDR1 as SGHTA and CDR2 as FQGNSA. V lost 3 bases, J lost 4 bases, and 5 bases stayed unmatched. The chain's CDR3 is CASSFSGSSYEQYF. CDR3 in DNA: TGTGCCAGCAGCTTCAGCGGGAGTAGTTACGAGCAGTACTTC.

The rearrangement uses TRBV30 and TRBJ1-1, with no clear D. Germline V gives CDR1 GTSNPN, CDR2 SVGIG (reference sequence). V was pared by 1 base and J by 0 bases, with 12 bases between. The CDR3 loop spans 15 amino acids. The CDR3 sequence: CAWSGPTGLNTEAFF. The CDR3, as DNA: TGTGCCTGGAGTGGACCGACGGGGTTGAACACTGAAGCTTTCTTT.

Only a few counts were recorded for this clone. V is TRBV15 and J is TRBJ1-5; 8 bases map to TRBD1. The CDR3 has 15 amino acids. The J segment lost 3 bases and the V segment lost 0 bases, leaving 1 base of the junction unmatched. Looked up from germline, CDR1 is LNHNV and CDR2 is YYDKDF (reference sequence). The CDR3 sequence is CATSRDRGPNQPQHF. The CDR3 bases are TGTGCCACCAGCAGAGACAGGGGGCCCAATCAGCCCCAGCATTTT.

This clone was seen more than once but under ten times. This sequence joins TRBV29-1 and TRBJ1-1; D may be TRBD1 (5 bases). Germline V lookup: CDR1 SQVTM, CDR2 ANQGSEA. The CDR3 extends over 12 amino acids. V lost 8 bases and J 1 base, leaving 11 bases between the germline ends. This chain's CDR3 is CSTLTANTEAFF. The CDR3 DNA follows: TGCAGCACCCTGACAGCGAACACTGAAGCTTTCTTT.